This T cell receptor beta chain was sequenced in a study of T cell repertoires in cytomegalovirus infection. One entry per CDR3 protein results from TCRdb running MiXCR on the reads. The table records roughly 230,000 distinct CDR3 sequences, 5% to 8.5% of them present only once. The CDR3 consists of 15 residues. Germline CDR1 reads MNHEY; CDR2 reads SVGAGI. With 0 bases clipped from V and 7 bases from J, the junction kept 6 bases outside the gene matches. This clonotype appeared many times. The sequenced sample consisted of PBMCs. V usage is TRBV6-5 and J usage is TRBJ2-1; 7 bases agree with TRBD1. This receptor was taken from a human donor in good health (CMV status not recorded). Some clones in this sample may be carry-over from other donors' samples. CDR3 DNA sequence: TGTGCCAGCAGTTACTCAAGAGACAGGGTGAATGAGCAGTTCTTC. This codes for CASSYSRDRVNEQFF.